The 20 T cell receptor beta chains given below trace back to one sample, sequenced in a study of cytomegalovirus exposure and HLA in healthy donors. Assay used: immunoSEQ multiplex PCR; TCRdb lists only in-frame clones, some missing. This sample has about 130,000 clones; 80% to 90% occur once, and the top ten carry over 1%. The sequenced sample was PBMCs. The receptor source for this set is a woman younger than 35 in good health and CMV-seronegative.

The CDR3 DNA sequence: TGTGCCATCAGTGAGTTAAACTATGGCTACACCTTC. Translated, it gives CAISELNYGYTF. The chain is built from TRBV10-3 and TRBJ1-2; D uncertain. Between the trimmed V and J ends, which lost 1 base and 2 bases, there was a span of 2 bases. The CDR3 is 12 amino acids. In germline, CDR1 is ENHRY, CDR2 SYGVKD.

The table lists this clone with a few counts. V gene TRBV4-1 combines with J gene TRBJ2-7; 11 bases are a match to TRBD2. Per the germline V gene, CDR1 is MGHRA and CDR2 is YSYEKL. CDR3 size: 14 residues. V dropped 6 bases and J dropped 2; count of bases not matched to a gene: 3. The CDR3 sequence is CASRSGLAAYEQYF. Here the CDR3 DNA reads TGCGCCAGCAGATCGGGACTAGCGGCCTACGAGCAGTACTTC.

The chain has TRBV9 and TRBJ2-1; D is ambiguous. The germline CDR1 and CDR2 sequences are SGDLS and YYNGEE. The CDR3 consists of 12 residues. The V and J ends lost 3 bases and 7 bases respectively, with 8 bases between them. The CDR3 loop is CASSATWNEQFF. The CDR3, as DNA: TGTGCCAGCAGCGCTACGTGGAATGAGCAGTTCTTC.

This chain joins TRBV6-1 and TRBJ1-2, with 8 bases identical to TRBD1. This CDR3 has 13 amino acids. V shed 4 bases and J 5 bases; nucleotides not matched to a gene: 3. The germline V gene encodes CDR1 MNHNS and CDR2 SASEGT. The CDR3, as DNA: TGTGCCAGCAGTGTGGACAGGGAATATGGCTACACCTTC. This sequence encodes CASSVDREYGYTF.

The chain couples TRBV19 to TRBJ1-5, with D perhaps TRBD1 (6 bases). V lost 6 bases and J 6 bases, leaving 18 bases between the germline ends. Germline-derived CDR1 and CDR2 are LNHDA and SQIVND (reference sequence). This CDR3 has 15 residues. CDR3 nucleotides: TGTGCCAGTAGCCAACTCGTAGCAGGGGTTCAGCCCCAGCATTTT. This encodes CASSQLVAGVQPQHF.

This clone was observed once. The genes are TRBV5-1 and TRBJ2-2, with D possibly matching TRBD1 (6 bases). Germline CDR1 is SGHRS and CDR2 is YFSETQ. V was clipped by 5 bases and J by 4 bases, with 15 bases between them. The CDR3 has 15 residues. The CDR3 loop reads CASSLRTEGTGELFF. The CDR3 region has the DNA TGCGCCAGCAGTCTCAGGACAGAGGGCACCGGGGAGCTGTTTTTT.

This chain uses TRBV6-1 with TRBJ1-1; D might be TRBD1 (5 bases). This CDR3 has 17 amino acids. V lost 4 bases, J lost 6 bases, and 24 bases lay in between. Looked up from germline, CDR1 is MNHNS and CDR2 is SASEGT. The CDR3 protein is CASSVSPAGRVLSEAFF. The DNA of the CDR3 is TGTGCCAGCAGTGTCTCCCCGGCTGGCAGGGTACTCTCTGAAGCTTTCTTT.

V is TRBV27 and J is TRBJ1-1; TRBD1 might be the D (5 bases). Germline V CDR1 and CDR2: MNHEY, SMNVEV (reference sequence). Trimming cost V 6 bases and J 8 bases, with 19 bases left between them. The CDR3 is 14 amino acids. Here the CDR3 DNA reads TGTGCCAGCAGGAACACTGGGGGGGTCGGGGAAGCTTTCTTT. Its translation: CASRNTGGVGEAFF.

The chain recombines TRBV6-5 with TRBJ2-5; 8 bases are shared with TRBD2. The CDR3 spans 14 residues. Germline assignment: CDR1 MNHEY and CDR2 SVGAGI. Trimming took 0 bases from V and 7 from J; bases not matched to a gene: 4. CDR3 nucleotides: TGTGCCAGCAGTTACTCGGGACTAGGGTCGACCCAGTACTTC. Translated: CASSYSGLGSTQYF.

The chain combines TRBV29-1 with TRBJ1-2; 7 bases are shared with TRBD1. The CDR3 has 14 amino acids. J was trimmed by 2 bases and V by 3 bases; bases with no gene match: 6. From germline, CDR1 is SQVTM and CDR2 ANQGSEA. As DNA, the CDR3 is TGCAGCGTTGACGGGGGACAGAAGAACTATGGCTACACCTTC. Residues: CSVDGGQKNYGYTF.

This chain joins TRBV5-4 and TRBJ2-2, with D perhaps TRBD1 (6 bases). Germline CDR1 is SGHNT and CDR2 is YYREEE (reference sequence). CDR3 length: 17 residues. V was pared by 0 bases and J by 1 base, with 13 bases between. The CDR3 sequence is CASSLEGKTGNTGELFF. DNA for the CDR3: TGTGCCAGCAGCTTGGAGGGAAAGACAGGGAACACCGGGGAGCTGTTTTTT. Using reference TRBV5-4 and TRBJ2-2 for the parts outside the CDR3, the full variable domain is ETGVTQSPTHLIKTRGQQVTLRCSSQSGHNTVSWYQQALGQGPQFIFQYYREEENGRGNFPPRFSGLQFPNYSSELNVNALELDDSALYLCASSLEGKTGNTGELFFGEGSRLTVL.

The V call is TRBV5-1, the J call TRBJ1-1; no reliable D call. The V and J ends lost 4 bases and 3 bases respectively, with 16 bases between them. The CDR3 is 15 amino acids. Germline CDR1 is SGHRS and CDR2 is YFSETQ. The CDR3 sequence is CASSPPNGEDTEAFF. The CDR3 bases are TGCGCCAGCAGCCCCCCGAATGGGGAGGACACTGAAGCTTTCTTT.

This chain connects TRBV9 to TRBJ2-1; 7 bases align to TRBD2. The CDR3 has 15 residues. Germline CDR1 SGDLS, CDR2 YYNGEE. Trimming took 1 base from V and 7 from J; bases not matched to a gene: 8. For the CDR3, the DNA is TGTGCCAGCAGCGTATCGCCAGCGGGGTCAAATGAGCAGTTCTTC. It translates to CASSVSPAGSNEQFF.

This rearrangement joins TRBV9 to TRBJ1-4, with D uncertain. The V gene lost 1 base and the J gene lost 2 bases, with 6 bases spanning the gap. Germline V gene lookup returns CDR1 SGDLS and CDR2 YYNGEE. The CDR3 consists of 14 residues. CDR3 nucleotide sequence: TGTGCCAGCAGCGTAACTACGACTAATGAAAAACTGTTTTTT. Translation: CASSVTTTNEKLFF.

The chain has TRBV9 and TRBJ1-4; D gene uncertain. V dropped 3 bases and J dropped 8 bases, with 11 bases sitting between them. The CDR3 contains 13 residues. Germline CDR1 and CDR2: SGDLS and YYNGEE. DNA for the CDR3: TGTGCCAGCAGCGACGGGGATGTGGAAAAACTGTTTTTT. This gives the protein CASSDGDVEKLFF.

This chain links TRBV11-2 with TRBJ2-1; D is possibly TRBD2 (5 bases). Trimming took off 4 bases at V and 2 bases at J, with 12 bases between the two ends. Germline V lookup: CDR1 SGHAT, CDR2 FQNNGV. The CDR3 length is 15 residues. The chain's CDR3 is CASSSLANAYNEQFF. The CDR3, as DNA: TGTGCCAGCAGCTCTCTAGCAAACGCCTACAATGAGCAGTTCTTC.

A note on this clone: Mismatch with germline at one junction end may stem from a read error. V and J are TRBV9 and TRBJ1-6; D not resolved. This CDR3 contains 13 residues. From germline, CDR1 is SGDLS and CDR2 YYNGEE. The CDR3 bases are TGTGCCAGCAGCGGGACTCCTAATTCACCCCCCCACTTT. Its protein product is CASSGTPNSPPHF.

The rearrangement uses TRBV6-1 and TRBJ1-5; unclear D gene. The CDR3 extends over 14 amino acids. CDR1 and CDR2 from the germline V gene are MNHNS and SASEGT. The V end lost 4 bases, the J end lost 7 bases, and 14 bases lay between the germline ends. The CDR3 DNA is TGTGCCAGCAGTGGAATGAACAGCGGACAGCCCCAGCATTTT. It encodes CASSGMNSGQPQHF.

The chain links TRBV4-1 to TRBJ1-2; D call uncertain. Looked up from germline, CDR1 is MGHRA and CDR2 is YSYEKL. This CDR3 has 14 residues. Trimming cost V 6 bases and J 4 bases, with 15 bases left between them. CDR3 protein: CASRPDRGGYGYTF. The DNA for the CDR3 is TGCGCCAGCAGACCTGATCGGGGAGGCTATGGCTACACCTTC.

This CDR3 is CASSLGDNQPQHF. The CDR3 DNA is TGCGCCAGCAGCTTAGGAGACAATCAGCCCCAGCATTTT. This chain connects TRBV5-1 to TRBJ1-5; D remains unclear. The ends were cut back, 2 bases at V and 3 bases at J, with 6 bases in the middle. This CDR3 contains 13 residues. Germline V lookup: CDR1 SGHRS, CDR2 YFSETQ.